The sequence of this T cell receptor (beta chain) was determined in a study of blood T cell repertoires in COVID-19 (dated by TCRdb to 2020 to 2022). As for the study more broadly: Samples from collaborators originated in the United States, Italy and Spain and spanned both the acute and convalescent phases of COVID-19. The repertoires were made available in a free public database intended to serve as a resource for research on the immune response to SARS-CoV-2. HLA class I and class II types, where available, came from metadata supplied by the sample provider rather than from assay-based typing. The prospective study material was composed of cDNA or gDNA derived from T cells, B-cell-depleted T cells, or PBMCs. Sample metadata almost always included a de-identified subject ID, COVID-19 status, age in years and sex. Subjects who had been exposed to COVID-19, were actively infected with it, or had recovered from it provided the deeply sampled blood TCRbeta repertoires that made up the dataset. The samples were drawn from two sources: the first 160 participants of the ongoing ImmuneRACE study, and 1,254 subjects contributed by 6 global collaborators. Overall study outcomes, separate from this receptor: How much clinical and demographic metadata was included differed by source and by participant, and the metadata was provided uncurated.

Counted from cysteine to phenylalanine, this CDR3 has 15 amino acids. Only the CDR3 DNA stays, 45 bases, in frame from base 1. The germline V gene (reference sequence) sets CDR1 to LNHDA and CDR2 to SQIVND. V is shortened by 4 bases, J by 4 bases, and the region joining them spans 16 bases. As for this clone: Its antigen is not yet known. Base-call qualities are not available, and no considerably larger clone is one nucleotide away.

Participants in the prospective study were aged roughly 18 to 89 years, lived in 20 to 30 United States geographic areas, and enrolled through a virtual design. In the prospective study, cohorts were assigned on the basis of participant-reported clinical history obtained from a screening survey and a study questionnaire. Mobile phlebotomists in the prospective study collected whole blood, serum and a nasopharyngeal or oropharyngeal swab from every participant. Participants in the prospective study had the option to provide additional blood draws and questionnaires over a 2-month period. Prospective study blood samples were shipped either frozen or at room temperature before DNA extraction. TCRbeta CDR3 regions were amplified from genomic DNA using the immunoSEQ Assay, a bias-controlled multiplex PCR. The original methods were these. The number of nucleated cells in each sample was estimated from the amplification of reference gene primers within the assay. To quantify the absolute abundance of each unique TCRbeta CDR3 rearrangement, sequence reads were collapsed and filtered. For each sample, productive Simpson clonality was calculated by taking the square root of Simpson's diversity index across productive rearrangements. The table comes from immuneACCESS by way of TCRdb, which keeps in-frame sequences with V and J called. Part of the clones is missing from these tables; in studies checked, under half for an unresolved V gene and the rest for unknown reasons. That table is the source of V, J and clone size, and D and trimming were worked out from the DNA. The sample table records fewer than 350,000 clones; approximately 90% of these occur just once. The ten largest account for about 2.1% of the sample.

This receptor was identified in a woman aged 40 to 50 with acute COVID-19. This sequence uses TRBV19 and TRBJ1-2; TRBD1 is a possible D gene, resting on 6 matching bases. Sequenced: PBMCs or T cells enriched from blood (not recorded which). CDR3 region: CASSREQGWSYGYTF. The sequenced DNA: TGTGCCAGTAGTAGAGAACAGGGATGGAGCTATGGCTACACCTTC. Where the CDR3 stops, the reference TRBV19 and TRBJ1-2 genes take over; the full variable domain is DGGITQSPKYLFRKEGQNVTLSCEQNLNHDAMYWYRQDPGQGLRLIYYSQIVNDFQKGDIAEGYSVSREKKESFPLTVTSAQKNPTAFYLCASSREQGWSYGYTFGSGTRLTVV.